The clone carrying this TCR beta chain has only one observation. What it binds is unknown. Genes here carry mouse names. The CDR3 extends 1 residue past the end of the read, so its final part is completed from the germline J gene. This sample was included in a study of tissue T cells after allogeneic stem cell transplantation. Broader study findings: Few T cell clones were shared across patients, but motif clusters showed tissue-specific shared signatures. Anatomically similar tissues had similar TCR repertoires within each patient. In patients and mice, blood and spleen missed much of tissue repertoire.

Generated by immunoSEQ multiplex PCR, the TCRdb table keeps only in-frame clones and is missing some. The sample has nearly 50,000 clones, around 69% seen once. The CDR3 loop spans 15 amino acids. J was trimmed by 1 base and V by 4 bases; bases with no gene match: 4. Germline CDR1 SNHLY, CDR2 FYNGKV (reference sequence). The chain recombines TRBV3 with TRBJ2-5; 8 bases align to TRBD2. The sample was sorted cells pooled from one or two spleens. The sequence derives from a pool of C57BL/6 mice in good health. This CDR3 is CASSSNWGYQDTQYF. CDR3 DNA, as far as it was read: TGTGCCAGCAGCTCAAACTGGGGGTACCAAGACACCCAGTAC. The variable domain in full, with the rest retrieved from reference TRBV3 and TRBJ2-5, is GPKVLQIPSHQIIDMGQMVTLNCDPVSNHLYFYWYKQILGQQMEFLVNFYNGKVMEKSKLFKDQFSVERPDGSYFTLKIQPTALEDSAVYFCASSSNWGYQDTQYFGPGTRLLVL.